This is a list of T cell receptor beta chains from one sample in a study of blood T cells in healthy people across ages. TCRdb reanalysed the 5' RACE reads using MiXCR and keeps one entry per CDR3 protein. Among around 800,000 distinct CDR3 sequences listed, roughly 24% were seen once. Separately, the same data were catalogued under a study of T cells of mothers and their children.

The source material was blood. The origin of the receptors is a boy younger than 18 in good health. CDR3s include the opening cysteine and the closing phenylalanine or tryptophan. The order of the fields is D gene, V gene, clone size, J gene, CDR3 DNA, CDR3 protein. A D gene is named only where the DNA matches it firmly. The listing skips clone size in some rows; elsewhere it reads once, few, many or a size class.

>TRBD2|TRBV4-1|NA|TRBJ2-5
TGCGCCAGCAGCCGCCGACTAGCGGGGGGCTCGTACCAAGAGACCCAGTACTTC
CASSRRLAGGSYQETQYF
>NA|TRBV5-5|few|TRBJ1-4
TGTGCCAGCAGCTACCCGATAACTAATGAAAAACTGTTTTTT
CASSYPITNEKLFF
>NA|TRBV24-1|NA|TRBJ1-5
TGTGCCACCAGTGGACGGGGGGACCGTCAGCCCCAGCATTTT
CATSGRGDRQPQHF
>TRBD2|TRBV4-1|NA|TRBJ2-1
TGCGCCAGCAGCCCTGGACTAGCGGGCCGCTCCTACAATGAGCAGTTCTTC
CASSPGLAGRSYNEQFF
>NA|TRBV13|NA|TRBJ2-1
TGTGCCAGCAGCACCCTAGGGTCCAATGAGCAGTTCTTC
CASSTLGSNEQFF
>NA|TRBV15|few|TRBJ2-3
TGTGCCACCAGCAAGCCCGGTTCCGATAGCACAGATACGCAGTATTTT
CATSKPGSDSTDTQYF
>TRBD1|TRBV24-1|NA|TRBJ2-1
TGTGCCACCAGTCGCTCATCCGGGACAGGTCCCTCCAATGAGCAGTTCTTC
CATSRSSGTGPSNEQFF
>TRBD1|TRBV28|few|TRBJ2-7
TGTGCCAGCAGTTCACTCCTCCTCCGGGACAGGGATGAGACCTACGAGCAGTACTTC
CASSSLLLRDRDETYEQYF
>TRBD1|TRBV7-9|NA|TRBJ2-5
TGTGCCAGCAGCCTGCGTAGGGACAGGGTTCAAGAGACCCGGTACTTC
CASSLRRDRVQETRYF
>NA|TRBV7-9|few|TRBJ2-6
TGTGCCAGCAGCCCCTACGGGGCCTCTGGGGCCAACGTCCTGACTTTC
CASSPYGASGANVLTF
>TRBD1|TRBV2|NA|TRBJ1-3
TGTGCCAGCAGTGAAGCACTCCACAGGGGGCGAGGAAACACCATATATTTT
CASSEALHRGRGNTIYF
>NA|TRBV5-6|few|TRBJ2-7
TGTGCCAGCAGTCTTGCTCGGGGCAGACCCTACGAGCAGTACTTC
CASSLARGRPYEQYF
>NA|TRBV6-5|NA|TRBJ2-7
TGTGCCAGCAGTACAGGGAACGAGCAGTACTTC
CASSTGNEQYF
>NA|TRBV9|NA|TRBJ1-1
TGTGCCAGCAGCGTAGGCTGTTATGAAGCTTTCTTT
CASSVGCYEAFF
>NA|TRBV6-5|NA|TRBJ2-1
TGTGCCAGCAGTTATGGGCGGGGATCCTGCAATGAGCAGTTCTTC
CASSYGRGSCNEQFF
>NA|TRBV5-1|NA|TRBJ2-5
TGCGCCAGCCGCTGGAACAGCCAAGAGACCCAGTACTTC
CASRWNSQETQYF
>TRBD2|TRBV12-3/TRBV12-4|NA|TRBJ2-5
TGTGCCAGTTCACCACCGGGACTAGCCCGGGAGACCCAGTACTTC
CASSPPGLARETQYF
>NA|TRBV20-1|NA|TRBJ1-2
TGCAGTGCTAGAGATACCAGGGCCTATGGCTACACCTTC
CSARDTRAYGYTF
>NA|TRBV19|NA|TRBJ1-2
TGTGCCAGTAGTAGAGAACAGAACTATGGCTACACCTTC
CASSREQNYGYTF
>NA|TRBV3-1|NA|TRBJ2-7
TGTACCAGTTCCGCAGGCTACGAGCAGTACTTC
CTSSAGYEQYF
>NA|TRBV7-6|NA|TRBJ2-1
TGTGCCAGCAGCTCGATTACTATAGTGGGGGGGCAGTATGAGCAGTTCTTC
CASSSITIVGGQYEQFF
>NA|TRBV5-5|few|TRBJ2-1
TGTGCCAGCAGCTTTCCGGACAAGAGCTCCTACAATGAGCAGTTCTTC
CASSFPDKSSYNEQFF
>NA|TRBV10-3|NA|TRBJ2-5
TGTGCCATCAGTGAGTCTATCGGGGCCCTTCAAGAGACCCAGTACTTC
CAISESIGALQETQYF
>TRBD1|TRBV10-3|NA|TRBJ2-7
TGTGCCACTTCACAGGGGGCCTACGAGCAGTACTTC
CATSQGAYEQYF
>NA|TRBV10-3|NA|TRBJ1-2
TGTGCCATCCCTAGGCGAGACAAGATTAACTATGGCTACACCTTC
CAIPRRDKINYGYTF
>TRBD1|TRBV7-9|NA|TRBJ1-4
TGTGCCAGCAGCCCAGGGGGACGGGCAGGGGCCTTCGAAAAACTGTTTTTT
CASSPGGRAGAFEKLFF
>TRBD2|TRBV12-3/TRBV12-4|NA|TRBJ2-5
TGTGCCAGCAGTCCCCGGACTAGCGGGGGCCTTCACGAAGAGACCCAGTACTTC
CASSPRTSGGLHEETQYF
>NA|TRBV6-5|NA|TRBJ2-3
TGTGCCAGCCAGGCGGCGGGGACTAGCACAGATACGCAGTATTTT
CASQAAGTSTDTQYF
>NA|TRBV12-3/TRBV12-4|NA|TRBJ2-5
TGTGCCAGCAGAAGAGCGGGCTACCAAGAGACCCAGTACTTC
CASRRAGYQETQYF
>NA|TRBV27|few|TRBJ2-5
TGTGCCAGCAGTTTTAGCAAAGGCGAAGAGACCCAGTACTTC
CASSFSKGEETQYF
>NA|TRBV7-8|many|TRBJ2-7
TGTGCCAGCAGTCTCCGGGACACCTACGAGCAGTACTTC
CASSLRDTYEQYF
>TRBD1|TRBV9|NA|TRBJ2-7
TGTGCCAGCAGCTCGGGACAGGAGAACGAGCAGTACTTC
CASSSGQENEQYF
>NA|TRBV29-1|NA|TRBJ2-7
TGCAGCGCCGGGATTTCTTCCGAGCAGTACTTC
CSAGISSEQYF
>NA|TRBV7-9|few|TRBJ2-3
TGTGCCAGCAGCTTGGGGGGGCAGAGGACCGATACGCAGTATTTT
CASSLGGQRTDTQYF
>TRBD2|TRBV9|few|TRBJ2-1
TGTGCCAGCACAGCCGGGACTAGCGGGGTGTCCAATGAGCAGTTCTTC
CASTAGTSGVSNEQFF
>TRBD2|TRBV5-1|NA|TRBJ2-1
TGCGCCAGCAGCCTGAGGACTAGCGGGGGGATAGTATACAATGAGCAGTTCTTC
CASSLRTSGGIVYNEQFF
>NA|TRBV20-1|NA|TRBJ1-4
TGCAGTGCTAGACGGACGGCTACGGATGAAAAACTGTTTTTT
CSARRTATDEKLFF
>TRBD1|TRBV20-1|NA|TRBJ1-5
TGCAGTGCTCTGACAGGGCTCTATCAGCCCCAGCATTTT
CSALTGLYQPQHF
>TRBD2|TRBV5-1|NA|TRBJ2-5
TGCGCCAGCAGCCCGGGACTAGCGGCCCTTCAAGAGACCCAGTACTTC
CASSPGLAALQETQYF
>NA|TRBV4-2|NA|TRBJ2-4
TGTGCCAGCAGCCAAGAGGCTAGCCCCACAAACATTCAGCACTTC
CASSQEASPTNIQHF
>NA|TRBV27|few|TRBJ2-1
TGTGCCAGCAGCCGAGGCCGCAGGGGTGAGCAGTTCTTC
CASSRGRRGEQFF
>TRBD2|TRBV5-1|NA|TRBJ2-1
TGCGCCAGCAGCTTGGCCGGGGGGGCGGATTACAATGAGCAGTTCTTC
CASSLAGGADYNEQFF
>NA|TRBV6-5|NA|TRBJ1-2
TGTGCCAGCAGTTACGGGGCAGGGTACTATGGCTACACCTTC
CASSYGAGYYGYTF
>NA|TRBV6-5|NA|TRBJ2-5
TGTGCCAGCAGTTACAGGGGTCAGAGCCTCATCCAAGAGACCCAGTACTTC
CASSYRGQSLIQETQYF
>TRBD2|TRBV7-2|NA|TRBJ2-1
TGTGCCAGCAGCTTAGCGGGGACTAGCGGGTACAATGAGCAGTTCTTC
CASSLAGTSGYNEQFF
>NA|TRBV2|many|TRBJ2-5
TGTGCCAGCAGTGATGGGGGGCTTGAGACCCAGTACTTC
CASSDGGLETQYF
>NA|TRBV20-1|NA|TRBJ2-6
TGCAGTGCTAGAGAAGGCTCCTCTGGGGCCAACGTCCTGACTTTC
CSAREGSSGANVLTF
>TRBD2|TRBV11-2|many|TRBJ2-2
TGTGCCAGCAGCTTAGGGGACGCCCGACTAGCGGGGGACACGAACACCGGGGAGCTGTTTTTT
CASSLGDARLAGDTNTGELFF
>NA|TRBV5-1|few|TRBJ1-2
TGCGCCAGCAGCTTCTCCAGGGGTTCAAGCTATGGCTACACCTTC
CASSFSRGSSYGYTF
>NA|TRBV29-1|NA|TRBJ1-1
TGCAGCGTTGGCCCGACCACTGAAGCTTTCTTT
CSVGPTTEAFF
>TRBD1|TRBV25-1|NA|TRBJ2-7
TGTGCCAGCAGTGAACTGCTCCCACAGGGGGCGAGGTACGAGCAGTACTTC
CASSELLPQGARYEQYF
>NA|TRBV7-9|NA|TRBJ1-3
TGTGCCAGCACCCGGTCGGCTGCTGGAAACACCATATATTTT
CASTRSAAGNTIYF
>NA|TRBV28|NA|TRBJ1-5
TGTGCCAGCAGTCCAGGTGGGGCGAATCAGCCCCAGCATTTT
CASSPGGANQPQHF
>TRBD1|TRBV2|once|TRBJ2-7
TGTGCCAGCAGTGAATTTGTGGGACAGTTGTCCTACGAGCAGTACTTC
CASSEFVGQLSYEQYF
>NA|TRBV10-2|few|TRBJ2-7
TGCGCCAGCAGTGATGCGGGTGCGAGCTCCTACGAGCAGTACTTC
CASSDAGASSYEQYF
>NA|TRBV12-3/TRBV12-4|NA|TRBJ2-7
TGTGCCAGCAGTTCCGGGGGAGGGGGGGGATACGAGCAGTACTTC
CASSSGGGGGYEQYF
>NA|TRBV10-3|NA|TRBJ2-6
TGTGCCATCAGCCCAACCTGGGACCAAAAAGCCTCTGGGGCCAACGTCCTGACTTTC
CAISPTWDQKASGANVLTF
>TRBD2|TRBV7-2|few|TRBJ2-5
TGTGCCAGCAGCCGTTTCCTGTTAGCGGGGAGCCAGACCCAGTACTTC
CASSRFLLAGSQTQYF
>NA|TRBV7-9|NA|TRBJ2-5
TGTGCCAGCAGCTTAGAATCCCCGGGGACCCAGTACTTC
CASSLESPGTQYF